This record covers a single T cell receptor (beta chain). Its antigen is unknown. These data are taken from a study of T cells in tumors after PD-1 blockade. Study-wide background: Excluded were patients with checkpoint blockade, immunosuppressants, or radiotherapy or other anti-cancer therapy within 4 weeks. Treatment was either pembrolizumab 200 mg every 3 weeks or cemiplimab 350 mg every 2 weeks. A subset received ongoing vismodegib 150 mg daily alongside anti-PD-1 therapy. Whole-study results and caveats: Blood contained approximately 43% of the tumor's TCR clonotypes.

This CDR3 has 16 residues. V lost 0 bases and J lost 2, with 10 bases in between. Germline V gene lookup returns CDR1 MNHEY and CDR2 SVGAGI. Data came from immunoSEQ multiplex PCR; TCRdb stores just in-frame clones and leaves some out. The sample yields just under 65,000 clones, 74% seen once. This specimen was PBMCs, taken after anti-PD-1 treatment. The TCR comes from a human donor with basal cell carcinoma. The chain links TRBV6-5 to TRBJ2-2, with a weak D call TRBD1 (5 bases). The CDR3 loop is CASSYSGARNTGELFF. CDR3 nucleotides: TGTGCCAGCAGTTACTCAGGGGCCCGAAACACCGGGGAGCTGTTTTTT.